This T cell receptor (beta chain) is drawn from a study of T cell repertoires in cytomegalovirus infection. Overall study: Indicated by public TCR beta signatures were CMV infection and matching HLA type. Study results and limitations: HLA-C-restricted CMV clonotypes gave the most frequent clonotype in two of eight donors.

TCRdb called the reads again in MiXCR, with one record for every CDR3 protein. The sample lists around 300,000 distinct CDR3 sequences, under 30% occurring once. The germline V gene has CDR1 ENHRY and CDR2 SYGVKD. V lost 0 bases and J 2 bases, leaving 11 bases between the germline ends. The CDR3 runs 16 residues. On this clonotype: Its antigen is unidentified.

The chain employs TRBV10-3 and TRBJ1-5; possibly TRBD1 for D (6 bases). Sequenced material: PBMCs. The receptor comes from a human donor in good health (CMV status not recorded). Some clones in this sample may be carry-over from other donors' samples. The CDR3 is CAISESRGQGNQPQHF. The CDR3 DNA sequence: TGTGCCATCAGTGAGTCCAGGGGCCAAGGCAATCAGCCCCAGCATTTT.